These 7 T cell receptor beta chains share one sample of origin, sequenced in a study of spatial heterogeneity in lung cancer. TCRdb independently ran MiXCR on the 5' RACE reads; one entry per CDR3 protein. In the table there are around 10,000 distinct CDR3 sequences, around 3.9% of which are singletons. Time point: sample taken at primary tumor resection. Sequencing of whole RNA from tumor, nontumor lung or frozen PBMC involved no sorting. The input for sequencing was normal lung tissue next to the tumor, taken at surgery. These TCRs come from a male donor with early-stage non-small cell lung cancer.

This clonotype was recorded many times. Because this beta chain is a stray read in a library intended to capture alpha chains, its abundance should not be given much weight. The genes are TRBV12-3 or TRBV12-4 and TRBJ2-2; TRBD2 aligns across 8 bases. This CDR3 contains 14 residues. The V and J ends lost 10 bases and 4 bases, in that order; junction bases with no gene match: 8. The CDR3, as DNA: TGTGCCATGCAGAGCGGGAGTCGCACCGGGGAGCTGTTTTTT. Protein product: CAMQSGSRTGELFF.

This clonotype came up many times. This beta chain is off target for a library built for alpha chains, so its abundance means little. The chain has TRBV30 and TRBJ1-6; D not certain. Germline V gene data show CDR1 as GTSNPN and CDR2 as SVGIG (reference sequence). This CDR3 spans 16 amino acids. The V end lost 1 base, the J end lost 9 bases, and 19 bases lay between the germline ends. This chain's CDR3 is CAWSAWLILSRSPLHF. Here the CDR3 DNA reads TGTGCCTGGAGTGCGTGGCTAATCTTATCTCGTTCACCCCTCCACTTT.

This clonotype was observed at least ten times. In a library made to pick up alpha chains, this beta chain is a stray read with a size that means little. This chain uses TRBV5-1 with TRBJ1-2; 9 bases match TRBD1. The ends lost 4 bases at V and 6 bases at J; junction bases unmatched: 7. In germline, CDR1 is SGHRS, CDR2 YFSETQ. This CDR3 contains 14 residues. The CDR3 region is CASSGEGQGNGYTF. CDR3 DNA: TGCGCCAGCAGCGGAGAGGGACAGGGTAATGGCTACACCTTC.

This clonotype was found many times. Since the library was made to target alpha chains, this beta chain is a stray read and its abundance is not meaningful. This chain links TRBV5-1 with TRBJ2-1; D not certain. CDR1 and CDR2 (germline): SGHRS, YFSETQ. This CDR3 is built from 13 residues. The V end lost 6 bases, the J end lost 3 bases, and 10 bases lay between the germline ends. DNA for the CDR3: TGCGCCAGCAACCCCGGCAGCTACAATGAGCAGTTCTTC. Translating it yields CASNPGSYNEQFF.

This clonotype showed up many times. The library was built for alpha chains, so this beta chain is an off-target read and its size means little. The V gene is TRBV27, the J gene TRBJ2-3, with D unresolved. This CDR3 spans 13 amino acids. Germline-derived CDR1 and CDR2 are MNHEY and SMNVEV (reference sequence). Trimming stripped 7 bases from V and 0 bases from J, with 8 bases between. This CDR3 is CASTRSSTDTQYF. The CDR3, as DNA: TGTGCCAGCACTAGATCTAGCACAGATACGCAGTATTTT.

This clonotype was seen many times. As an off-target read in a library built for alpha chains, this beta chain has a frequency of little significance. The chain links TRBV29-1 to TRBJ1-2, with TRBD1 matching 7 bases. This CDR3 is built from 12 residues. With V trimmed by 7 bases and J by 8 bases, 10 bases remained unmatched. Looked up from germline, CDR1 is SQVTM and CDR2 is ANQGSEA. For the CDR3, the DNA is TGCAGCGCAGAAAGGACAGGATTGGGCTACACCTTC. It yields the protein CSAERTGLGYTF.

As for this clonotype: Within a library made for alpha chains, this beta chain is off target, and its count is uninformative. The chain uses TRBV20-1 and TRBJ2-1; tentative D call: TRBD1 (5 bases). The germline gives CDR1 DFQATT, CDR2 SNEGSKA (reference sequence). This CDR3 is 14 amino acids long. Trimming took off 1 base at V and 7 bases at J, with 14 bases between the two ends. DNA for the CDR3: TGCAGTGCTAGAGTGGCGGAGCACAGGAATGAGCAGTTCTTC. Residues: CSARVAEHRNEQFF.